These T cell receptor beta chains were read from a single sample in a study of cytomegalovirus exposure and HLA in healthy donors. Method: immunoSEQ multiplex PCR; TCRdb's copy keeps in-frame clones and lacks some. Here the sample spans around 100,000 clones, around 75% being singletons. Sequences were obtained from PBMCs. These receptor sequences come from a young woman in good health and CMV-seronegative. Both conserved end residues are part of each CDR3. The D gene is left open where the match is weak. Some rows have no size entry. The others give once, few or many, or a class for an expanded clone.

CATGGGIFSGNTIYF,TGTGCCACGGGGGGAGGGATTTTCTCTGGAAACACCATATATTTT,.,TRBJ1-3,TRBV10-3,.
CASSVGQGDNEKLFF,TGTGCCAGCAGCGTAGGACAGGGGGATAATGAAAAACTGTTTTTT,few,TRBJ1-4,TRBV9,TRBD1
CSVALQGNSNQPQHF,TGCAGCGTAGCCTTACAGGGTAATAGCAATCAGCCCCAGCATTTT,.,TRBJ1-5,TRBV29-1,.
CASSDQMTGGHQPQHF,TGTGCCAGCAGCGACCAAATGACAGGGGGCCATCAGCCCCAGCATTTT,.,TRBJ1-5,TRBV2,TRBD1
CASIWQQGSYEQYF,TGTGCCAGCATTTGGCAACAGGGATCCTACGAGCAGTACTTC,.,TRBJ2-7,TRBV6-1,.
CASSLGTGAEAFF,TGTGCCAGCAGCTTAGGGACAGGGGCTGAAGCTTTCTTT,once,TRBJ1-1,TRBV11-1,TRBD1
CASSQVIGYQPQHF,TGCGCCAGTAGCCAAGTGATCGGGTATCAGCCCCAGCATTTT,once,TRBJ1-5,TRBV4-3,.
CASSLQPPLRDTEAFF,TGCGCCAGCAGCTTGCAACCGCCTCTGAGGGACACTGAAGCTTTCTTT,few,TRBJ1-1,TRBV5-1,.
CASSPTGLQGTEAFF,TGTGCCAGCTCACCGACAGGACTCCAGGGGACTGAAGCTTTCTTT,.,TRBJ1-1,TRBV18,.
CASSLETGDYGYTF,TGCGCCAGCAGCTTGGAAACGGGAGACTATGGCTACACCTTC,once,TRBJ1-2,TRBV5-1,.
CASSSLGGGSYEQYF,TGTGCCAGCAGTTCGTTGGGTGGAGGGTCATACGAGCAGTACTTC,.,TRBJ2-7,TRBV28,.
CASTSTDTQYF,TGTGCTAGTACTAGCACAGATACGCAGTATTTT,.,TRBJ2-3,TRBV12-5,.
CASSRQGRTEAFF,TGTGCCAGCAGTAGACAGGGACGGACGGAGGCTTTCTTT,.,TRBJ1-1,TRBV6-5,TRBD1
CASRQGVQPQHF,TGTGCCAGCAGGCAGGGTGTGCAGCCCCAGCATTTT,.,TRBJ1-5,TRBV6-1,.
CATSRDLGSRDEQFF,TGTGCCACCAGCAGAGATCTAGGGAGTCGGGATGAGCAGTTCTTC,.,TRBJ2-1,TRBV15,.
CASSPIGFQPQHF,TGTGCCAGCAGCCCTATTGGTTTTCAGCCCCAGCATTTT,.,TRBJ1-5,TRBV5-8,.
CASSALQGGPQHF,TGTGCCAGCAGTGCCTTACAGGGGGGCCCCCAGCATTTT,.,TRBJ1-5,TRBV6-1,TRBD1
CASSIGDSAEAFF,TGTGCCAGTAGTATAGGGGACTCCGCTGAAGCTTTCTTT,.,TRBJ1-1,TRBV19,.
CASSVGEHEQYF,TGTGCCAGCAGCGTTGGGGAGCACGAGCAGTACTTC,.,TRBJ2-7,TRBV9,.
CASSQEGTGGSYEQYF,TGTGCCAGCAGCCAAGAAGGGACAGGGGGATCCTACGAGCAGTACTTC,few,TRBJ2-7,TRBV4-2,TRBD1
CASSESFRAGVETQYF,TGTGCCAGCAGTGAATCTTTTCGTGCAGGCGTGGAGACCCAGTACTTC,.,TRBJ2-5,TRBV25-1,.
CASSLDERGTSGYNEQFF,TGTGCCAGCAGCTTAGATGAGAGGGGGACTAGCGGATACAATGAGCAGTTCTTC,.,TRBJ2-1,TRBV7-6,TRBD2
CASSLTTDNQPQHF,TGTGCCAGCAGCTTGACAACCGACAATCAGCCCCAGCATTTT,.,TRBJ1-5,TRBV7-8,.
CASSPVVAHESTDTQYF,TGTGCCAGCTCACCGGTGGTAGCGCATGAAAGCACAGATACGCAGTATTTT,.,TRBJ2-3,TRBV18,.
CASSPFSGGLQETQYF,TGTGCCAGCAGCCCCTTTTCGGGGGGGCTACAAGAGACCCAGTACTTC,once,TRBJ2-5,TRBV7-9,TRBD2
CASSLQGWETQYF,TGTGCCAGCAGCTTGCAGGGATGGGAGACCCAGTACTTC,.,TRBJ2-5,TRBV5-4,.
CASSSRALDDRVSNVGYTF,TGTGCCAGCAGCTCCCGAGCACTTGATGACAGGGTCAGTAACGTGGGCTACACCTTC,once,TRBJ1-2,TRBV7-8,TRBD1
CASSPPLRTGTGNTIYF,TGTGCCAGCTCACCACCTCTACGGACAGGGACTGGAAACACCATATATTTT,.,TRBJ1-3,TRBV18,TRBD1
CASSEGQGGSLATNEKLFF,TGTGCCAGCAGTGAAGGGCAGGGAGGGAGTCTTGCAACTAATGAAAAACTGTTTTTT,.,TRBJ1-4,TRBV6-1,.
CASSLGTSDTYEQYF,TGCGCCAGCAGCTTAGGGACTAGCGATACCTACGAGCAGTACTTC,.,TRBJ2-7,TRBV5-1,TRBD2
CASSPGQGEIYEQYF,TGTGCCAGCTCACCGGGACAGGGAGAAATCTACGAGCAGTACTTC,.,TRBJ2-7,TRBV18,TRBD1
CASSDLGDYGYTF,TGTGCCAGCAGTGACTTAGGGGACTATGGCTACACCTTC,many,TRBJ1-2,TRBV2,.
CASSVERGVNTEAFF,TGTGCCAGCAGCGTAGAGCGGGGGGTGAACACTGAAGCTTTCTTT,.,TRBJ1-1,TRBV9,.
CASSARATDPYEQYF,TGTGCCAGCAGCGCCAGAGCGACAGACCCCTACGAGCAGTACTTC,.,TRBJ2-7,TRBV5-6,.
CSADRECEQFF,TGCAGTGCGGACAGGGAGTGTGAGCAGTTCTTC,.,TRBJ2-1,TRBV20-1,TRBD1
CSVVGVDTQYF,TGCAGCGTTGTCGGGGTAGATACGCAGTATTTT,.,TRBJ2-3,TRBV29-1,.
CASSFDRASNQPQHF,TGTGCCAGCTCATTTGACAGGGCTAGCAATCAGCCCCAGCATTTT,.,TRBJ1-5,TRBV18,TRBD1
CASSRGHMNTEAFF,TGCGCCAGCAGCCGGGGACACATGAACACTGAAGCTTTCTTT,.,TRBJ1-1,TRBV5-1,.
CASSSGWNTEAFF,TGTGCCAGCAGTTCCGGGTGGAACACTGAAGCTTTCTTT,.,TRBJ1-1,TRBV6-5,.
CASSPDRDKAEAFF,TGCGCCAGCAGCCCGGACAGGGATAAAGCTGAAGCTTTCTTT,.,TRBJ1-1,TRBV5-1,TRBD1
CASRGGATETQYF,TGTGCCAGCAGGGGTGGGGCGACGGAGACCCAGTACTTC,.,TRBJ2-5,TRBV7-2,.
CASCLGGPDNSPLHF,TGCGCCAGCTGTCTCGGGGGGCCTGATAATTCACCCCTCCACTTT,.,TRBJ1-6,TRBV5-1,.
CASSQDAGGISEQYF,TGTGCCAGCAGCCAAGATGCCGGGGGGATTAGCGAGCAGTACTTC,.,TRBJ2-7,TRBV14,TRBD2
CASSLLTGTGYTEAFF,TGTGCCAGCAGTTTATTAACCGGGACAGGGTACACTGAAGCTTTCTTT,.,TRBJ1-1,TRBV27,TRBD1
CASTRGANEQFF,TGTGCCAGTACCAGGGGGGCCAATGAGCAGTTCTTC,.,TRBJ2-1,TRBV19,.
CSVELRGMNTEAFF,TGCAGCGTTGAATTAAGGGGCATGAACACTGAAGCTTTCTTT,once,TRBJ1-1,TRBV29-1,.
CASSATGDPYGYTF,TGTGCCAGCAGCGCAACAGGGGACCCTTATGGCTACACCTTC,.,TRBJ1-2,TRBV7-9,TRBD1
CASSFSWGNSPLHF,TGTGCCAGCAGTTTTTCCTGGGGCAATTCACCCCTCCACTTT,.,TRBJ1-6,TRBV28,.